This entry features one TCR beta chain sequence. Its antigen is not known. The V end lost 8 bases, the J end lost 8 bases, and 15 bases lay between the germline ends. The germline V gene encodes CDR1 ENHRY and CDR2 SYGVKD. CDR3 length equals 13 residues. 60 Vbeta and 13 Jbeta primers were used in PCR. Profiled with immunoSEQ multiplex PCR; TCRdb holds only in-frame clones, not every one. Of 100,000 or so clones in the sample, around three quarters were seen once. This record belongs to a study of cytomegalovirus exposure and HLA in healthy donors. Study results and limitations: The study assumed roughly uniform donor sequencing depth for presence/absence analyses. Three CMV-associated chains proved CMV antigen-specific in vitro.

Sequenced sample: PBMCs. The chain couples TRBV10-3 to TRBJ1-4; tentatively, D is TRBD1 (5 bases). The receptor's source is a man aged 50-59 years in good health and CMV-seropositive. CDR3 residues: CAIHGERGEKLFF. In nucleotides, the CDR3 is TGTGCCATCCACGGGGAACGGGGGGAAAAACTGTTTTTT.